This entry is about one T cell receptor beta chain. Its antigen is still unknown. CDR1 is LGHNT, CDR2 FRNRAP, per germline. V lost 5 bases and J lost 5, with 15 bases in between. This CDR3 is built from 14 residues. Produced via immunoSEQ multiplex PCR; TCRdb's table is partial and in-frame only. This sample has approximately 160,000 clones, with 85% to 95% found just once. The source of the sample is a study of T cell responses to AZD1222 COVID-19 vaccine. Points from the study as a whole: Spike-spanning, vaccine-associated CD4 TCRs were dominant at 160-218 and 743-854.

This receptor was taken from an adult in good health. The gene calls are TRBV12-5 and TRBJ1-1, with TRBD1 as a possible D gene (6 bases). Sequenced material: peripheral blood, taken on day 0 of AZD1222 vaccination. The CDR3 protein is CASGTGPVGTEAFF. The CDR3 coding sequence is TGTGCTAGTGGTACAGGGCCTGTAGGGACTGAAGCTTTCTTT.